The 15 T cell receptor beta chains below come from one sample, sequenced in a study of early T cells in non-severe SARS-CoV-2 infection. TCRdb reprocessed the 5' RACE reads via MiXCR and lists one record per CDR3 protein. The sample yields tens of thousands of distinct CDR3 sequences, about 14% seen once. The sample consisted of whole blood, taken at baseline. These receptors were taken from an adult who was a healthcare worker with PCR-confirmed SARS-CoV-2 infection or an uninfected control (not recorded which).

This clonotype was counted only a few times. The chain combines TRBV28 with TRBJ2-7; the D is unclear. The germline V gene encodes CDR1 MDHEN and CDR2 SYDVKM. The CDR3 contains 16 residues. The V end was cut by 2 bases, the J end by 0 bases, with 14 bases between. The CDR3 protein is CASSLVRTASSYEQYF. In DNA form, the CDR3 reads TGTGCCAGCAGTTTAGTCCGGACCGCGAGCTCCTACGAGCAGTACTTC.

This clonotype came up many times. The rearrangement links TRBV7-9 to TRBJ2-7, with D possibly TRBD2 on 6 matching bases. This CDR3 has 14 amino acids. Trimming took off 2 bases at V and 2 bases at J, with 10 bases between the two ends. Germline V gives CDR1 SEHNR, CDR2 FQNEAQ (reference sequence). CDR3 sequence reads: CASSLKRAPYEQYF. CDR3 nucleotides: TGTGCCAGCAGCTTAAAGCGGGCACCCTACGAGCAGTACTTC.

This chain uses TRBV27 with TRBJ2-1, with TRBD1 matching 10 bases. The germline gives CDR1 MNHEY, CDR2 SMNVEV (reference sequence). The CDR3 consists of 16 residues. J was trimmed by 6 bases and V by 3 bases; bases with no gene match: 8. In DNA, the CDR3 is TGTGCCAGCAGTTTCCCTCCCGGGACAGGGGTCAATGAGCAGTTCTTC. It yields the protein CASSFPPGTGVNEQFF.

The V and J genes are TRBV13 and TRBJ2-5; 8 bases fit TRBD1. The CDR3 covers 14 residues. Trimming removed 5 bases from V and 2 bases from J; junction bases left unmatched: 4. Germline-derived CDR1 and CDR2 are PRHDT and FYEKMQ (reference sequence). Written as DNA, the CDR3 is TGTGCCAGCAGCCTGGACAGGGCACAAGAGACCCAGTACTTC. Translating it yields CASSLDRAQETQYF.

V usage is TRBV29-1 and J usage is TRBJ2-2; unclear D gene. From germline, CDR1 is SQVTM and CDR2 ANQGSEA. There are 12 residues in the CDR3. V was shortened by 4 bases and J by 1 base, with 4 bases between the two germline ends. This CDR3 is CSVAGNTGELFF. For the CDR3, the DNA is TGCAGCGTTGCAGGGAACACCGGGGAGCTGTTTTTT.

This clonotype was detected ten times or more. The V call is TRBV28, the J call TRBJ2-7, with D hard to call. V was pared by 6 bases and J by 5 bases, with 17 bases between. CDR3 length: 14 amino acids. CDR1 MDHEN and CDR2 SYDVKM come from the germline V gene. The CDR3, as DNA: TGTGCCAGCAGACACCCACGGGTTCGGGACGAGCAGTACTTC. As protein: CASRHPRVRDEQYF.

This clonotype has a count of ten or more. This rearrangement joins TRBV20-1 to TRBJ2-7; D is perhaps TRBD1 or TRBD2 (5 bases each). The CDR3 is 14 amino acids. The germline gives CDR1 DFQATT, CDR2 SNEGSKA (reference sequence). Trimming stripped 0 bases from V and 5 bases from J, with 14 bases between. The DNA of the CDR3 is TGCAGTGCTAGAGACCCCAGGGAGACCGACGAGCAGTACTTC. This encodes CSARDPRETDEQYF.

Many counts were recorded for this clonotype. The chain couples TRBV7-3 to TRBJ2-1; the D gene is possibly TRBD1 (5 bases). Between the trimmed V and J ends, which lost 5 bases and 2 bases, there was a span of 10 bases. From germline, CDR1 is SGHTA and CDR2 FQGTGA. The CDR3 covers 14 residues. The CDR3 DNA sequence: TGTGCCAGCAGCGACCGGACACCCTACAATGAGCAGTTCTTC. This encodes CASSDRTPYNEQFF.

The chain uses TRBV30 and TRBJ1-2; D is perhaps TRBD1 (5 bases). Germline-derived CDR1 and CDR2 are GTSNPN and SVGIG (reference sequence). The CDR3 is 13 amino acids. V was pared by 4 bases and J by 5 bases, with 14 bases between. CDR3 bases: TGTGCCTGGAATCCGGGGACGCGATATGGCTACACCTTC. It yields the protein CAWNPGTRYGYTF.

This chain joins TRBV5-5 and TRBJ2-3, with 8 bases identical to TRBD1. The length of the CDR3 is 14 residues. Unmatched junction bases numbered 2, after V lost 3 bases and J lost 2 bases. The germline gives CDR1 SGHKS, CDR2 YYEKEE (reference sequence). This CDR3 reads CASSSDRATDTQYF. CDR3 nucleotide sequence: TGTGCCAGCAGCTCGGACAGGGCCACAGATACGCAGTATTTT.

This clonotype was recorded only once. The rearrangement uses TRBV2 and TRBJ2-7, with a weak D call TRBD2 (6 bases). Germline assignment: CDR1 SNHLY and CDR2 FYNNEI. V was cut by 6 bases and J by 3 bases, with 12 bases left in between. This CDR3 is built from 13 residues. DNA of the CDR3: TGTGCCAGCAGGCGGGGCCCCCTCTACGAGCAGTACTTC. It yields the protein CASRRGPLYEQYF.

This chain joins TRBV29-1 and TRBJ1-1; D remains ambiguous. CDR3 length equals 10 residues. Looked up from germline, CDR1 is SQVTM and CDR2 is ANQGSEA. V was clipped by 4 bases and J by 2 bases, with 2 bases between them. CDR3 residues: CSVANTEAFF. The DNA for the CDR3 is TGCAGCGTTGCAAACACTGAAGCTTTCTTT.

This chain uses TRBV18 with TRBJ1-6, with D unclear. CDR3 length: 14 residues. The germline V gene has CDR1 KGHSH and CDR2 LQKENI. The germline V and J ends were trimmed by 5 bases and 5 bases, with 10 bases remaining between them. The DNA for the CDR3 is TGTGCCAGCTCATCGGACGGAGATAATTCACCCCTCCACTTT. This codes for CASSSDGDNSPLHF. Together with reference TRBV18 and TRBJ1-6, the CDR3 gives the full variable domain: NAGVMQNPRHLVRRRGQEARLRCSPMKGHSHVYWYRQLPEEGLKFMVYLQKENIIDESGMPKERFSAEFPKEGPSILRIQQVVRGDSAAYFCASSSDGDNSPLHFGNGTRLTVT.

In this sample, this clonotype turned up many times. The chain employs TRBV6-5 and TRBJ1-2; maybe TRBD1 (6 bases). The CDR3 totals 15 residues. The germline gives CDR1 MNHEY, CDR2 SVGAGI. V lost 2 bases, J lost 0 bases, and 10 bases lay in between. The CDR3 coding sequence is TGTGCCAGCAGTTACCTGACAGGACCTAACTATGGCTACACCTTC. Its translation: CASSYLTGPNYGYTF.

Ten or more counts support this clonotype. The chain is built from TRBV12-3 or TRBV12-4 and TRBJ2-1; D is uncertain. Trimming removed 2 bases from V and 8 bases from J, with 10 bases in between. CDR3 length equals 13 residues. The chain's CDR3 is CASSLNDFHEQFF. The CDR3, as DNA: TGTGCCAGCAGTTTAAACGACTTCCATGAGCAGTTCTTC.